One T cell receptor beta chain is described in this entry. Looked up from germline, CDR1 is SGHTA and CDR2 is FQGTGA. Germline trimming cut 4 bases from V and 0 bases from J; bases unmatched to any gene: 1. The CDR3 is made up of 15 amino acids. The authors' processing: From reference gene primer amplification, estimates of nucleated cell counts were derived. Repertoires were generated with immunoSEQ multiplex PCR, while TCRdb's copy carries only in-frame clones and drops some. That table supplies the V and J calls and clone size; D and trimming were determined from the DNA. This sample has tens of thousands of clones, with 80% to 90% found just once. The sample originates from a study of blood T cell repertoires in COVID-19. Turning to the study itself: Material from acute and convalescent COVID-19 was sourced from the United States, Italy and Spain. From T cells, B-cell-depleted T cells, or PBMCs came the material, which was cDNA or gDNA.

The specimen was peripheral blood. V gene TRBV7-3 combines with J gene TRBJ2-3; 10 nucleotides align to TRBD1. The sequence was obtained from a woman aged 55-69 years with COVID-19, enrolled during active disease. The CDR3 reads CASSSDRGSTDTQYF. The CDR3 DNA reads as TGTGCCAGCAGCTCGGACAGGGGGAGCACAGATACGCAGTATTTT.